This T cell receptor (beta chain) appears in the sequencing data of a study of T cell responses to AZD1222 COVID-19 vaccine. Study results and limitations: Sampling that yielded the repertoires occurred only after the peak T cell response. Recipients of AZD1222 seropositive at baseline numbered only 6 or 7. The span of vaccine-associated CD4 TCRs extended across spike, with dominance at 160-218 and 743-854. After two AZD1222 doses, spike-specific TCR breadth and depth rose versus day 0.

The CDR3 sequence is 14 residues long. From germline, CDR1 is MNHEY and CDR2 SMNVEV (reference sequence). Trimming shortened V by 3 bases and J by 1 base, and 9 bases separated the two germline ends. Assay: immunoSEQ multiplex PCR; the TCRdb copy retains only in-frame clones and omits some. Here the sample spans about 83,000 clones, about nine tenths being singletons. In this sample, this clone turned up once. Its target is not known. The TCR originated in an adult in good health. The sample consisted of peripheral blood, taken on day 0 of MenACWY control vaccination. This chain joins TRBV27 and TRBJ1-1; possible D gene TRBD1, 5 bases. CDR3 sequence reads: CASSFGTANTEAFF. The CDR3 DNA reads TGTGCCAGCAGTTTTGGGACGGCGAACACTGAAGCTTTCTTT.